This T cell receptor beta chain was obtained from a study of T cell responses to AZD1222 COVID-19 vaccine. V shed 6 bases and J 4 bases; nucleotides not matched to a gene: 8. Germline-derived CDR1 and CDR2 are MDHEN and SYDVKM. This CDR3 is built from 15 residues. Using immunoSEQ multiplex PCR, the repertoire was profiled, and TCRdb retains in-frame clones only, with some absent. Of roughly 120,000 clones in the sample, roughly nine tenths were seen once. Study-wide points: Spike-wide vaccine-associated CD4 TCRs dominated at 160-218 and 743-854. A mostly white British donor set with more females was recruited, and clonal diversity was possibly underestimated. Spike-specific TCR breadth and depth rose after two AZD1222 doses. Only a handful of AZD1222 recipients tested seropositive at baseline.

About this clone: Its antigen remains unknown.

The TCR comes from an adult who received the AZD1222 COVID-19 vaccine. Specimen: peripheral blood, collected 28 days after the second AZD1222 dose. This chain connects TRBV28 to TRBJ1-1; TRBD1 matches 10 bases. CDR3 DNA: TGTGCCAGCAGCGGGACAGGGGCGGGTATCACTGAAGCTTTCTTT. Translating it yields CASSGTGAGITEAFF.